These T cell receptor beta chains were read from a single sample in a study of T-cell reconstitution after alpha-beta-depleted transplantation in children. MiXCR was run by TCRdb on the PCR reads, yielding one entry per CDR3 protein. Of 900,000 or so distinct CDR3 sequences listed, under 20% are singletons. Sequenced here: PBMCs, mostly from graft donor cells, sampled 360 days after TCRalphabeta/CD19-depleted stem cell transplant. The receptor source for this set is a male patient under 18 who had a stem cell transplant for acute lymphoblastic leukemia, so the T cells may come from the graft donor. Both conserved end residues are part of each CDR3. A D gene is named only where the DNA matches it firmly. Not every row has a clone size; where given, it reads once, few, many or a size class.

>TRBV7-8|NA|NA|TRBJ2-7
CASSPLYFPPGAPSYEQYF
TGTGCCAGCAGCCCGCTATACTTTCCCCCAGGGGCTCCCTCCTACGAGCAGTACTTC
>TRBV5-1|TRBD2|NA|TRBJ2-5
CATQTGLAGPETQYF
TGCGCCACCCAAACCGGACTAGCGGGACCAGAGACCCAGTACTTC
>TRBV3-1|NA|few|TRBJ2-1
CASSQEGGRGMSSYNEQFF
TGTGCCAGCAGCCAAGAAGGGGGGAGGGGGATGAGCTCCTACAATGAGCAGTTCTTC
>TRBV7-9|TRBD1|NA|TRBJ2-2
CAISQQGDTGELFF
TGTGCCATCAGCCAACAGGGGGACACCGGGGAGCTGTTTTTT
>TRBV5-1|TRBD2|NA|TRBJ2-7
CASSFGTSGTRRVEQYF
TGCGCCAGCAGCTTCGGGACTAGCGGGACCCGGAGGGTCGAGCAGTACTTC
>TRBV11-1|TRBD2|NA|TRBJ2-5
CASSLGATSGREETQYF
TGTGCCAGCAGCTTAGGGGCGACTAGCGGGAGGGAAGAGACCCAGTACTTC
>TRBV24-1|NA|few|TRBJ2-1
CATSARWLAGRYEQFF
TGTGCCACCAGTGCCCGGTGGCTAGCTGGTAGGTATGAGCAGTTCTTC
>TRBV5-1|TRBD1|few|TRBJ2-7
CASGTQGAREQYF
TGCGCCAGCGGGACACAGGGGGCGCGCGAGCAGTACTTC
>TRBV4-1|NA|many|TRBJ2-3
CASSQVNTDTQYF
TGCGCCAGCAGCCAAGTCAACACAGATACGCAGTATTTT
>TRBV9|TRBD2|NA|TRBJ2-7
CASSVAWEGSTYEQYF
TGTGCCAGCAGCGTAGCTTGGGAGGGAAGCACCTACGAGCAGTACTTC
>TRBV27|TRBD2|NA|TRBJ2-1
CASSLFASGRAMWNEQFF
TGTGCCAGCAGTTTATTTGCTAGCGGGAGGGCCATGTGGAATGAGCAGTTCTTC
>TRBV4-1|NA|NA|TRBJ2-1
CASSQDPTSLKNEQFF
TGCGCCAGCAGCCAAGACCCGACTAGTCTGAAAAATGAGCAGTTCTTC
>TRBV6-5|TRBD1|NA|TRBJ2-7
CASSLTGGSRFGEQYF
TGTGCCAGCAGTTTGACAGGGGGCAGCAGATTCGGCGAGCAGTACTTC
>TRBV7-2|TRBD2|NA|TRBJ2-5
CASSIGLAEETQYF
TGTGCCAGCAGCATAGGACTAGCGGAAGAGACCCAGTACTTC
>TRBV6-1|NA|NA|TRBJ2-3
CASSRFLANSQYF
TGTGCCAGCAGTCGGTTTCTAGCGAATTCGCAGTATTTT
>TRBV7-8|TRBD1|NA|TRBJ1-3
CASGTAYRSSGNTIYF
TGTGCCAGCGGGACAGCTTACCGGAGCTCTGGAAACACCATATATTTT
>TRBV18|TRBD2|NA|TRBJ2-1
CASSPSIAGAEFF
TGTGCCAGCTCTCCTTCGATAGCGGGAGCCGAATTCTTC
>TRBV20-1|TRBD2|NA|TRBJ2-5
CSVTAGGLETQYF
TGCAGTGTTACGGCGGGGGGCCTCGAGACCCAGTACTTC
>TRBV12-3/TRBV12-4|NA|few|TRBJ2-4
CASSLRSIAKNIQYF
TGTGCCAGCAGTCTCCGATCCATAGCCAAAAACATTCAGTACTTC
>TRBV5-1|TRBD2|NA|TRBJ2-3
CASSVPGLAGERRGDTQYF
TGCGCCAGCAGCGTGCCGGGACTAGCGGGAGAGAGAAGGGGAGATACGCAGTATTTT
>TRBV5-1|NA|NA|TRBJ2-7
CASSLIMNFQYEQYF
TGCGCCAGCAGCTTGATCATGAACTTCCAATACGAGCAGTACTTC
>TRBV29-1|TRBD2|few|TRBJ2-7
CSVELAGGPNYEQYF
TGCAGCGTTGAACTAGCGGGAGGGCCGAACTACGAGCAGTACTTC
>TRBV29-1|NA|NA|TRBJ1-1
CSAAERANTEAFF
TGCAGCGCCGCCGAGAGGGCGAACACTGAAGCTTTCTTT
>TRBV12-3/TRBV12-4|TRBD2|few|TRBJ2-1
CASSGYGRERRIVYNEQFF
TGTGCCAGCAGTGGGTACGGGCGGGAGAGACGCATTGTCTACAATGAGCAGTTCTTC
>TRBV5-1|TRBD2|few|TRBJ2-1
CASSPVALAGLNEQFF
TGCGCCAGCAGCCCGGTGGCACTAGCGGGGTTGAATGAGCAGTTCTTC
>TRBV29-1|NA|few|TRBJ2-7
CSVDRDTQYYEQYF
TGCAGCGTAGACCGGGACACCCAGTATTACGAGCAGTACTTC
>TRBV5-1|TRBD2|NA|TRBJ2-7
CASSFGGNFDEQYF
TGCGCCAGCAGCTTCGGGGGGAATTTTGACGAGCAGTACTTC
>TRBV20-1|NA|few|TRBJ1-2
CSASSAERPWGYTF
TGCAGTGCTAGCTCGGCAGAAAGGCCGTGGGGCTACACCTTC
>TRBV15|TRBD2|NA|TRBJ2-2
CATRKGAGANTGELFF
TGTGCCACCAGGAAGGGAGCGGGAGCTAACACCGGGGAGCTGTTTTTT
>TRBV20-1|TRBD1|NA|TRBJ2-1
CSARGGTGRVPNEQFF
TGCAGTGCTAGAGGGGGGACAGGCCGAGTCCCCAATGAGCAGTTCTTC
>TRBV9|TRBD2|NA|TRBJ2-7
CASSVISGSVEQYF
TGTGCCAGCAGCGTAATTAGCGGGAGTGTTGAGCAGTACTTC
>TRBV10-3|TRBD1|NA|TRBJ2-2
CAITPGTDLTGELFF
TGTGCCATCACCCCCGGGACAGACCTTACCGGGGAGCTGTTTTTT
>TRBV5-1|TRBD2|many|TRBJ2-7
CASSLEPTSGLEPGIYEQYF
TGCGCCAGCAGCTTGGAACCTACTAGCGGACTAGAGCCGGGCATCTACGAGCAGTACTTC
>TRBV6-5|NA|few|TRBJ1-3
CASEPGHYSGNTIYF
TGTGCCAGCGAGCCGGGACACTACTCTGGAAACACCATATATTTT
>TRBV13|NA|NA|TRBJ2-5
CASSWNGETQYF
TGTGCCAGCAGCTGGAACGGTGAGACCCAGTACTTC
>TRBV7-2|NA|many|TRBJ1-2
CASRQTAGGVGYTF
TGTGCCAGCAGGCAAACGGCAGGAGGAGTAGGCTACACCTTC
>TRBV12-3/TRBV12-4|TRBD1|NA|TRBJ1-1
CASSFSGTGFEGEAFF
TGTGCCAGCAGTTTTTCCGGGACAGGGTTCGAAGGTGAAGCTTTCTTT
>TRBV7-8|NA|few|TRBJ2-1
CASSLEASVIYNEQFF
TGTGCCAGCAGCTTAGAGGCTAGCGTGATATACAATGAGCAGTTCTTC
>TRBV29-1|NA|NA|TRBJ1-5
CSVGEKSNQPQHF
TGCAGCGTTGGCGAAAAAAGCAATCAGCCCCAGCATTTT
>TRBV20-1|NA|many|TRBJ2-1
CSASYRDPNEQFF
TGCAGTGCTAGTTACCGGGACCCCAATGAGCAGTTCTTC
>TRBV6-1|TRBD1|NA|TRBJ2-7
CASEGARTYEQYF
TGTGCCAGCGAGGGGGCACGGACCTACGAGCAGTACTTC